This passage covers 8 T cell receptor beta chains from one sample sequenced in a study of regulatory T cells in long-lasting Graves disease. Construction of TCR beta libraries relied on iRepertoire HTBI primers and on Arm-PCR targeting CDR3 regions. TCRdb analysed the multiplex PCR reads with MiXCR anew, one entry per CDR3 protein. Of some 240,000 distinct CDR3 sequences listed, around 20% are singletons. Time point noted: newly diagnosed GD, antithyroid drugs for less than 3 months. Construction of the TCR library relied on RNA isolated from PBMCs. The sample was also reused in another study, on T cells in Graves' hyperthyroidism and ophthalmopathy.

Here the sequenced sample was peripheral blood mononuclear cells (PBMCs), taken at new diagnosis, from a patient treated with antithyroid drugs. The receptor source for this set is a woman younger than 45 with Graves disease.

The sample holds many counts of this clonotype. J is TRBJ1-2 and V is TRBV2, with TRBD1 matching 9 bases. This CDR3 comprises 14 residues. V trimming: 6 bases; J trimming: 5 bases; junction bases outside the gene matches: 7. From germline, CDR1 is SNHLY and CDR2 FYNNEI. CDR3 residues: CASSGDRAGYGYTF. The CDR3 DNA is TGTGCCAGCAGCGGGGACAGGGCGGGTTATGGCTACACCTTC.

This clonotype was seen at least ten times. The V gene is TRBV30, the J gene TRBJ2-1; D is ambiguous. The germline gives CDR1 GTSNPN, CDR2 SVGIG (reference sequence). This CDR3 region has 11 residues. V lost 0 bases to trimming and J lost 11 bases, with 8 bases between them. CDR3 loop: CAWSVMDQQFF. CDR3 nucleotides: TGTGCCTGGAGTGTAATGGACCAGCAGTTCTTC.

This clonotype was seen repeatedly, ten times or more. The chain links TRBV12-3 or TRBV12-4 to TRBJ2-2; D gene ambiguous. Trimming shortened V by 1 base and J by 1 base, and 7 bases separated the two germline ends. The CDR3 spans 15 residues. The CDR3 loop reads CASSLERLNTGELFF. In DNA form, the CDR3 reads TGTGCCAGCAGTTTAGAGCGATTGAACACCGGGGAGCTGTTTTTT.

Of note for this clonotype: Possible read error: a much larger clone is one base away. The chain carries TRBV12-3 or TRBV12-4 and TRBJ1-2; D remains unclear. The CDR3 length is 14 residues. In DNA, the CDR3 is TGTGCCGGCAGAGGGCACCTTGGTGGCTATGGCTACACCTTC. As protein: CAGRGHLGGYGYTF.

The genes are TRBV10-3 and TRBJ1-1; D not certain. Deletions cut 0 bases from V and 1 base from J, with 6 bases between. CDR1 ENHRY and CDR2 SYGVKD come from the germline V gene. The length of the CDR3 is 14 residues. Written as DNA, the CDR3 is TGTGCCATCAGTGAGTCAGCGGAGAACACTGAAGCTTTCTTT. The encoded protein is CAISESAENTEAFF.

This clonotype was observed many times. The CDR3 DNA is TGTGCCAGCAGCGGAAGACTAGCGGGGGACTACAATGAGCAGTTCTTC. Translated: CASSGRLAGDYNEQFF. The chain recombines TRBV7-6 with TRBJ2-1; TRBD2 matches at 12 bases. The CDR3 is 16 amino acids. Germline V lookup: CDR1 SGHVS, CDR2 FNYEAQ. J was trimmed by 3 bases and V by 5 bases; bases with no gene match: 5.

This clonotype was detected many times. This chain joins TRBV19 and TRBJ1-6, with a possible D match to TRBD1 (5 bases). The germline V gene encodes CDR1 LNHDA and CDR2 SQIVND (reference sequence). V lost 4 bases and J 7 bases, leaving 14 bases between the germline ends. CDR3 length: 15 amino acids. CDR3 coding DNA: TGTGCCAGTAGTACGCGAGGGACGGGAAATTCACCCCTCCACTTT. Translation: CASSTRGTGNSPLHF. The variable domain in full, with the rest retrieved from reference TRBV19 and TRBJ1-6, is DGGITQSPKYLFRKEGQNVTLSCEQNLNHDAMYWYRQDPGQGLRLIYYSQIVNDFQKGDIAEGYSVSREKKESFPLTVTSAQKNPTAFYLCASSTRGTGNSPLHFGNGTRLTVT.

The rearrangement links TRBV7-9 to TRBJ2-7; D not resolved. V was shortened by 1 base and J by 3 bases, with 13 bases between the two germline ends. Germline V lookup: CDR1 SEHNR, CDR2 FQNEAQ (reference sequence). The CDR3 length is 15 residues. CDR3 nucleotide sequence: TGTGCCAGCAGCTTAGGCCCCAGTGATGGCTACGAGCAGTACTTC. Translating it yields CASSLGPSDGYEQYF.